Sequencing of this TCR beta chain was carried out in a study of shared clonotypes between healthy human individuals. Investigators divided CD4+ cells into CD45RA+ naive and CD45RA-negative memory subsets. At the deep level, the assay was run. Some clones are missing from TCRdb's copy, which holds only in-frame ones; the method was immunoSEQ multiplex PCR. There are around 1,000,000 clones in the sample; approximately 75% occur only once, and roughly 0.9% lies in the top ten. V lost 1 base and J lost 5, with 14 bases in between. Germline CDR1 SGHVS, CDR2 FQNEAQ. The CDR3 covers 15 residues. The chain combines TRBV7-8 with TRBJ1-2; D might be TRBD1 (5 bases). The sequence derives from a man between 18 and 29 years old in good health. Some clones in this sample may be carry-over from other donors' samples. Sequencing input: memory CD4+ T cells from PBMCs. The subset was: CD45RA-negative fraction. CDR3: CASSLGGSGGYGYTF. The CDR3 nucleotides read TGTGCCAGCAGCTTAGGGGGATCCGGGGGTTATGGCTACACCTTC. Supplemented by reference TRBV7-8 and TRBJ1-2, the full variable domain reads GAGVSQSPRYKVAKRGQDVALRCDPISGHVSLFWYQQALGQGPEFLTYFQNEAQLDKSGLPSDRFFAERPEGSVSTLKIQRTQQEDSAVYLCASSLGGSGGYGYTFGSGTRLTVV.